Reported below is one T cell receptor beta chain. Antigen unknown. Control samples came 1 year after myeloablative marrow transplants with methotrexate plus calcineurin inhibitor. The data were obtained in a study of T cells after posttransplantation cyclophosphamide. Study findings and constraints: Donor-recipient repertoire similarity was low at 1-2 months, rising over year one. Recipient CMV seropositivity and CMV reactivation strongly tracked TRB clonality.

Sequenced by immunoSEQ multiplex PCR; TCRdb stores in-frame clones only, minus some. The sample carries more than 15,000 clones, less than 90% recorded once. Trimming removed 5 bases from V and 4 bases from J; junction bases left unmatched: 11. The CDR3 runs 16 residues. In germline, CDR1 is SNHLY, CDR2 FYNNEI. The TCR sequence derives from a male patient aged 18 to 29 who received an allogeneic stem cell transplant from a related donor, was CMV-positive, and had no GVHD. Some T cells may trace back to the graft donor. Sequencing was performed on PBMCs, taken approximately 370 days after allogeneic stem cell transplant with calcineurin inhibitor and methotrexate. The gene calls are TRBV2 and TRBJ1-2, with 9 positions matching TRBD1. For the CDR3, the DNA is TGTGCCAGCAGTCTTCGGACAGGGGAGTCGATCTATGGCTACACCTTC. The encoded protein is CASSLRTGESIYGYTF.